This T cell receptor (beta chain) was sequenced in a study of OX40 agonist ivuxolimab in advanced cancers. Turning to the study itself: Administration of intravenous ivuxolimab to patients occurred every 2 weeks at 0.01 to 10 mg/kg. Three patients, one with hepatocellular carcinoma and two with cutaneous melanoma, responded partially. Overall study findings and caveats: Still undetermined is the antigen specificity of the expanded peripheral T cells.

Patients who had autoimmune disease history or got systemic immunosuppression were left out. The method was immunoSEQ multiplex PCR; TCRdb's version includes in-frame clones alone and lacks a portion of them. The sample lists 70,000 or so clones; 85% to 90% were seen once. Between the trimmed V and J ends, which lost 6 bases and 2 bases, there was a span of 13 bases. There are 14 residues in the CDR3. CDR1 and CDR2 (germline): MNHEY, SVGAGI. Comment on this clone: Its antigen is currently unknown.

V usage is TRBV6-5 and J usage is TRBJ1-2; no clear D. This TCR derives from an adult with an advanced solid tumor such as melanoma, head and neck, liver or kidney cancer. The source material was CD4+ or CD8+ T cells sorted from blood, sampled in a trial of the OX40 agonist ivuxolimab. The CDR3 DNA is TGTGCCAGCAGGGGCCTACAGCTAAACTATGGCTACACCTTC. The encoded protein is CASRGLQLNYGYTF.